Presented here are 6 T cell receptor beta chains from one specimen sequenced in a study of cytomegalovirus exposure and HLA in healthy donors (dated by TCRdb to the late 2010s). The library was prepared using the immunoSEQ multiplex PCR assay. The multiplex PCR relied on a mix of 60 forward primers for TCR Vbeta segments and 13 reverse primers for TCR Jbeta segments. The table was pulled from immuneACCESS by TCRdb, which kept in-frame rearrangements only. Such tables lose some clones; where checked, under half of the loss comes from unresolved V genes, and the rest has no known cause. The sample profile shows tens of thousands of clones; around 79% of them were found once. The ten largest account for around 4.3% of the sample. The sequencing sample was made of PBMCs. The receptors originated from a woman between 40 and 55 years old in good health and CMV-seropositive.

The CDR3 DNA follows: TGTGCCAGCAGAGAACTTACCGCAGGGGAACGCGAGCAGTACTTC. It codes for CASRELTAGEREQYF. This rearrangement joins TRBV2 to TRBJ2-5; a weak D match, TRBD1 (6 bases). The tail of the sequence fits TRBJ2-7 better, so the J call may be wrong. This CDR3 has 15 amino acids. Germline-derived CDR1 and CDR2 are SNHLY and FYNNEI.

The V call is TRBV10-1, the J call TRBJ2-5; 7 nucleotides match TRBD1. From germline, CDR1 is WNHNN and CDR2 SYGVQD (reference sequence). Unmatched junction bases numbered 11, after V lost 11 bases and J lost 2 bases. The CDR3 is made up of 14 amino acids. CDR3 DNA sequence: TGCGCCCTAAAACGGGACAGAGGACAAGAGACCCAGTACTTC. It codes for CALKRDRGQETQYF.

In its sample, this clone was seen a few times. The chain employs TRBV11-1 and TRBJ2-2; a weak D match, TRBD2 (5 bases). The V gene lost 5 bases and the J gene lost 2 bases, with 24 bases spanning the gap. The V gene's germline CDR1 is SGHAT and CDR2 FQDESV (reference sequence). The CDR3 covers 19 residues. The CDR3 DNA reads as TGTGCCAGCAGCCTAGGAGCAAAGGACTCTTTATTTAACACCGGGGAGCTGTTTTTT. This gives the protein CASSLGAKDSLFNTGELFF.

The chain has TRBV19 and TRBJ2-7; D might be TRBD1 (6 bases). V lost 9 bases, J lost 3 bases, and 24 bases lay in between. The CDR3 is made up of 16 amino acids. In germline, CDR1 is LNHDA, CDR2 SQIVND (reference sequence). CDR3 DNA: TGTGCCAGACGCCCCCCCGGGGCAGGGGATGACTACGAGCAGTACTTC. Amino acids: CARRPPGAGDDYEQYF. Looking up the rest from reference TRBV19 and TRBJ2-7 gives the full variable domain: DGGITQSPKYLFRKEGQNVTLSCEQNLNHDAMYWYRQDPGQGLRLIYYSQIVNDFQKGDIAEGYSVSREKKESFPLTVTSAQKNPTAFYLCARRPPGAGDDYEQYFGPGTRLTVT.

CDR3 protein: CASTLTGELFF. CDR3 coding DNA: TGTGCCAGCACCCTCACCGGGGAGCTGTTTTTT. The rearrangement uses TRBV5-6 and TRBJ2-2; no firm D call. This CDR3 is 11 amino acids long. Germline V gene lookup returns CDR1 SGHDT and CDR2 YYEEEE. Trimming shortened V by 6 bases and J by 4 bases, and 4 bases separated the two germline ends.

This CDR3 is CASSYGVLANTEAFF. DNA for the CDR3: TGTGCCAGCAGTTATGGGGTACTAGCGAACACTGAAGCTTTCTTT. The V gene is TRBV6-5, the J gene TRBJ1-1; no firm D call. Looked up from germline, CDR1 is MNHEY and CDR2 is SVGAGI. Trimming took 3 bases from V and 1 from J, leaving 12 bases between them. The CDR3 runs to 15 residues.